These 14 T cell receptor beta chains came from one sample sequenced in a study of T cell repertoires in cytomegalovirus infection. TCRdb independently ran MiXCR on the reads; one entry per CDR3 protein. The table lists 830,000 or so distinct CDR3 sequences, approximately 29% of them singletons. For these TCRs, the target antigens are not known. Sequencing used cultured CD8+ T cells from PBMCs, obtained from culture after CMV antigen stimulation. All receptors come from a human donor in good health (CMV status not recorded). Some clones in this sample may be carry-over from other donors' samples.

This clonotype was detected only a few times. This chain links TRBV19 with TRBJ1-6; no clear D. Germline values: CDR1 LNHDA, CDR2 SQIVND (reference sequence). This CDR3 region has 13 residues. Trimming took off 8 bases at V and 6 bases at J, with 11 bases between the two ends. In nucleotides, the CDR3 is TGTGCCAGTTCCGGGCCAACTAATTCACCCCTCCACTTT. Amino acids: CASSGPTNSPLHF. Together with reference TRBV19 and TRBJ1-6, the CDR3 gives the full variable domain: DGGITQSPKYLFRKEGQNVTLSCEQNLNHDAMYWYRQDPGQGLRLIYYSQIVNDFQKGDIAEGYSVSREKKESFPLTVTSAQKNPTAFYLCASSGPTNSPLHFGNGTRLTVT.

The sample holds many counts of this clonotype. This chain joins TRBV7-8 and TRBJ2-3; 9 bases map to TRBD2. The length of the CDR3 is 14 residues. The V and J ends lost 3 bases and 6 bases, in that order; junction bases with no gene match: 4. Germline assignment: CDR1 SGHVS and CDR2 FQNEAQ. The CDR3 bases are TGTGCCAGCAGCTTCGGGACTAGCTGGGATACGCAGTATTTT. Translation gives CASSFGTSWDTQYF.

The chain uses TRBV7-8 and TRBJ1-4, with a tentative D call TRBD1 (5 bases). V shed 5 bases and J shed 8 bases, with 12 bases lying between them. CDR1 is SGHVS and CDR2 is FQNEAQ in the germline V gene. The CDR3 runs 13 residues. CDR3 nucleotides: TGTGCCAGCAGCGCCGGACACGGAGAAAAACTGTTTTTT. Translated: CASSAGHGEKLFF. Full variable domain (outside the CDR3, taken from reference TRBV7-8 and TRBJ1-4): GAGVSQSPRYKVAKRGQDVALRCDPISGHVSLFWYQQALGQGPEFLTYFQNEAQLDKSGLPSDRFFAERPEGSVSTLKIQRTQQEDSAVYLCASSAGHGEKLFFGSGTQLSVL.

This clonotype is a singleton in its sample. The chain couples TRBV4-3 to TRBJ1-6; 8 nucleotides agree with TRBD1. Germline V gene sequence: CDR1 LGHNA, CDR2 YSLEER. Germline trimming cut 3 bases from V and 8 bases from J; bases unmatched to any gene: 6. The CDR3 is 15 amino acids. The CDR3 sequence: CASSQTDRDDSPLHF. DNA for the CDR3: TGCGCCAGCAGCCAGACGGACAGGGATGATTCACCCCTCCACTTT.

The chain combines TRBV6-6 with TRBJ1-5, with D uncertain. CDR1 MNHNY and CDR2 SVGAGI come from the germline V gene (reference sequence). Deletions cut 0 bases from V and 6 bases from J, with 9 bases between. The CDR3 is made up of 14 amino acids. CDR3 protein: CASSYSGNGQPQHF. DNA for the CDR3: TGTGCCAGCAGTTACTCGGGAAACGGTCAGCCCCAGCATTTT.

A few counts support this clonotype. The chain has TRBV27 and TRBJ1-6, with TRBD1 identical over 9 bases. Per the germline V gene, CDR1 is MNHEY and CDR2 is SMNVEV (reference sequence). The CDR3 length is 16 residues. With V trimmed by 5 bases and J by 14 bases, 16 bases remained unmatched. The CDR3 spells CASSLPDRGGSLSLHF. The CDR3, as DNA: TGTGCCAGCAGTCTGCCGGACAGGGGAGGGTCCCTCTCCCTCCACTTT.

The J gene is TRBJ1-4, the V gene TRBV15; 8 bases agree with TRBD1. The V gene end was trimmed by 5 bases and the J gene end by 4 bases; junction bases not matched to a gene: 9. Germline CDR1 is LNHNV and CDR2 is YYDKDF (reference sequence). The length of the CDR3 is 16 residues. CDR3 DNA sequence: TGTGCCACCAGCGGTGGACAGGGATGGGGTAATGAAAAACTGTTTTTT. It translates to CATSGGQGWGNEKLFF.

In its sample, this clonotype was seen a few times. The chain carries TRBV10-3 and TRBJ2-1; 7 bases map to TRBD1. Germline trimming cut 6 bases from V and 7 bases from J; bases unmatched to any gene: 12. Germline-derived CDR1 and CDR2 are ENHRY and SYGVKD. The CDR3 spans 15 residues. The CDR3 bases are TGTGCCATCAGAATCGGGACAGCGAACCGTAATGAGCAGTTCTTC. It translates to CAIRIGTANRNEQFF.

The table lists this clonotype with many counts. The J gene is TRBJ1-1, the V gene TRBV7-9; the D is unclear. Deletions cut 8 bases from V and 4 bases from J, with 17 bases between. CDR3 length: 14 amino acids. Germline CDR1 and CDR2: SEHNR and FQNEAQ (reference sequence). This CDR3 reads CASAGPKSGTEAFF. CDR3 coding DNA: TGTGCCAGCGCCGGTCCGAAGTCGGGCACTGAAGCTTTCTTT.

In this sample, this clonotype turned up many times. The genes are TRBV7-2 and TRBJ1-2, with TRBD1 as a possible D gene (5 bases). The germline V gene encodes CDR1 SGHTA and CDR2 FQGNSA. The ends were cut back, 0 bases at V and 4 bases at J, with 9 bases in the middle. This CDR3 comprises 14 residues. The CDR3 here is CASSLAQGGYGYTF. In DNA form, the CDR3 reads TGTGCCAGCAGCTTAGCCCAGGGAGGCTATGGCTACACCTTC.

This clonotype has at least ten counts. The rearrangement links TRBV7-2 to TRBJ2-3, with TRBD2 identical over 13 bases. The length of the CDR3 is 16 residues. Per the germline V gene, CDR1 is SGHTA and CDR2 is FQGNSA. V was clipped by 5 bases and J by 4 bases; unmatched bases: 6. This CDR3 is CASSVLAGGHPDTQYF. For the CDR3, the DNA is TGTGCCAGCAGCGTACTAGCGGGGGGGCATCCAGATACGCAGTATTTT.

This clonotype came up a few times. The chain joins TRBV6-5 to TRBJ1-2; TRBD1 matches 9 bases. CDR1 MNHEY and CDR2 SVGAGI come from the germline V gene. V trimming: 2 bases; J trimming: 6 bases; junction bases outside the gene matches: 4. CDR3 size: 14 residues. The CDR3 coding sequence is TGTGCCAGCAGTTACCGACAGGGGGTGGATGGCTACACCTTC. As protein: CASSYRQGVDGYTF.

The chain employs TRBV6-2 or TRBV6-3 and TRBJ2-7; a weak D match, TRBD1 (6 bases). Trimming left V 2 bases short and J 2 bases short, with 19 bases between. The CDR3 totals 17 residues. Germline CDR1 reads MNHEY; CDR2 reads SVGEGT. The chain's CDR3 is CASSYGFEGEWTYEQYF. CDR3 DNA sequence: TGTGCCAGCAGTTACGGTTTCGAGGGGGAATGGACCTACGAGCAGTACTTC.

This clonotype was recorded once. The V and J genes are TRBV27 and TRBJ1-2; TRBD1 aligns across 8 bases. The CDR3 is 15 residues long. Germline V CDR1 and CDR2: MNHEY, SMNVEV (reference sequence). With V trimmed by 5 bases and J by 6 bases, 11 bases remained unmatched. The CDR3 protein is CASSLGQGGGNGYTF. CDR3 nucleotides: TGTGCCAGCAGTCTCGGACAGGGTGGAGGTAATGGCTACACCTTC.